These 5 T cell receptor beta chains originate from one sample sequenced in a study of spatial heterogeneity in lung cancer. Noted time point: sample taken at primary tumor resection. TCRdb re-analysed the 5' RACE reads in MiXCR, keeping a single row per CDR3 protein. Seen here are 55,000 to 70,000 distinct CDR3 sequences, roughly 6.4% observed once, and the top ten hold about 15%. The source material was PBMCs, sampled at surgery. All receptors come from a female donor with early-stage non-small cell lung cancer.

In this sample, this clonotype turned up many times. The chain combines TRBV12-3 or TRBV12-4 with TRBJ1-1, with D perhaps matching TRBD1 (6 bases). Trimming left V 5 bases short and J 9 bases short, with 19 bases between. CDR3 length: 14 residues. The CDR3 here is CASSIPGTQSQAFF. The CDR3 coding sequence is TGTGCCAGCAGTATACCCGGGACACAAAGCCAAGCTTTCTTT.

The rearrangement uses TRBV2 and TRBJ1-1, with D perhaps TRBD1 (6 bases). Trimming pared 6 bases from V and 3 bases from J, leaving 14 bases between. This CDR3 contains 14 residues. Germline V CDR1 and CDR2: SNHLY, FYNNEI. CDR3 in amino acids: CASSPKTGYTEAFF. In DNA form, the CDR3 reads TGTGCCAGCAGCCCTAAAACAGGGTACACTGAAGCTTTCTTT.

The V gene is TRBV3-1, the J gene TRBJ2-2; D remains unclear. This CDR3 contains 16 residues. V lost 1 base and J lost 1, with 10 bases in between. Germline CDR1 reads LGHDT; CDR2 reads YNNKEL (reference sequence). The CDR3 DNA reads as TGTGCCAGCAGCCAAGCGCTATCGGTGAACACCGGGGAGCTGTTTTTT. It yields the protein CASSQALSVNTGELFF.

This clonotype showed up many times. The genes are TRBV5-4 and TRBJ1-6, with 9 nucleotides matching TRBD1. The CDR3 has 17 amino acids. Germline V gene data show CDR1 as SGHNT and CDR2 as YYREEE (reference sequence). Trimming took 0 bases from V and 9 from J; bases not matched to a gene: 10. The CDR3, as DNA: TGTGCCAGCAGCTTGGCGACAGGGGGGTTTGATAGTTCACCCCTCCACTTT. Translating gives CASSLATGGFDSSPLHF.

This clonotype was found a few times. This chain connects TRBV7-9 to TRBJ2-1; 8 nucleotides line up with TRBD2. The V gene's germline CDR1 is SEHNR and CDR2 FQNEAQ (reference sequence). The CDR3 covers 16 residues. Trimming removed 5 bases from V and 7 bases from J; junction bases left unmatched: 13. As DNA, the CDR3 is TGTGCCAGCAGCCCCGGTACTAGCGGCCGACAGAATGAGCAGTTCTTC. It encodes CASSPGTSGRQNEQFF.